A single sample is the source of the 21 T cell receptor beta chains below, sequenced in a study of memory CD4+ T cells and cytomegalovirus serostatus (dated by TCRdb to between 2019 and 2020). The library was built by means of the immunoSEQ multiplex PCR assay. This is the immuneACCESS table as TCRdb keeps it, with only in-frame sequences that have V and J called. A part of the clones is gone; compared with another copy, unresolved V genes explain less than half, and the rest is unexplained. Counted in this sample were about 46,000 clones; about 73% of them appeared once. The ten largest clones add up to 0.94% of the sample. Single viable CD3+CD4+CD8-CD45RO+ cells were sorted as memory CD4+ T cells on a FACSAria II. Sequencing used memory CD4+ T cells from blood. These TCRs come from an adult in good health and CMV-seronegative.

The chain couples TRBV6-1 to TRBJ1-4, with D possibly matching TRBD1 (6 bases). V dropped 2 bases and J dropped 5 bases, with 6 bases sitting between them. Looked up from germline, CDR1 is MNHNS and CDR2 is SASEGT. The CDR3 runs 13 residues. The CDR3 protein is CASSEQGNEKLFF. The DNA for the CDR3 is TGTGCCAGCAGTGAACAGGGGAATGAAAAACTGTTTTTT.

This chain joins TRBV4-3 and TRBJ2-3, with 12 nucleotides matching TRBD2. CDR1 is LGHNA, CDR2 YSLEER, per germline. The CDR3 is 18 residues long. The ends lost 0 bases at V and 6 bases at J; junction bases unmatched: 10. CDR3 sequence reads: CASSQDFPLAGGADTQYF. CDR3 DNA: TGCGCCAGCAGCCAAGACTTTCCCCTAGCGGGGGGGGCGGATACGCAGTATTTT.

This clone was seen just once. The rearrangement uses TRBV30 and TRBJ1-3; D is ambiguous. The germline V gene encodes CDR1 GTSNPN and CDR2 SVGIG (reference sequence). The germline V and J ends were trimmed by 2 bases and 0 bases, with 5 bases remaining between them. The CDR3 runs 13 residues. CDR3 DNA: TGTGCCTGGAGTAGTAGCTCTGGAAACACCATATATTTT. Translation gives CAWSSSSGNTIYF.

This clone was recorded only once. The chain couples TRBV19 to TRBJ2-1; the D call may be TRBD1 or TRBD2 (5 bases each). The germline V gene encodes CDR1 LNHDA and CDR2 SQIVND (reference sequence). Trimming pared 5 bases from V and 4 bases from J, leaving 21 bases between. The CDR3 runs to 17 residues. The CDR3 here is CASSSGATEFQYNEQFF. The CDR3 DNA reads TGTGCCAGTAGTTCCGGGGCGACTGAGTTCCAGTACAATGAGCAGTTCTTC.

The rearrangement joins TRBV5-4 to TRBJ2-7; 8 bases fit TRBD1. Germline assignment: CDR1 SGHNT and CDR2 YYREEE (reference sequence). V shed 4 bases and J 2 bases; nucleotides not matched to a gene: 8. The CDR3 extends over 15 amino acids. The DNA for the CDR3 is TGTGCCAGCAGCCAAGGGACAGGAAACCCCTACGAGCAGTACTTC. Amino acids: CASSQGTGNPYEQYF.

This clone came up once. V usage is TRBV11-3 and J usage is TRBJ2-7, with TRBD2 matching 7 bases. CDR1 and CDR2 from the germline V gene are SGHNT and YENEEA. The CDR3 totals 15 residues. With 7 bases clipped from V and 0 bases from J, the junction kept 9 bases outside the gene matches. The CDR3 DNA reads as TGTGCCAGCAACCTCTGGGGGGGAAGCTCCTACGAGCAGTACTTC. Amino acids: CASNLWGGSSYEQYF.

This clone showed up just a few times. The rearrangement links TRBV19 to TRBJ1-6; perhaps TRBD1 as D (6 bases). This CDR3 is built from 14 residues. Germline CDR1 and CDR2: LNHDA and SQIVND (reference sequence). Trimming removed 7 bases at V and 8 bases at J, with 15 bases between. CDR3 in DNA: TGTGCCAGTAACCCGGGACAACGGGATTCACCCCTCCACTTT. This gives the protein CASNPGQRDSPLHF.

The chain is built from TRBV28 and TRBJ1-1, with D unclear. From germline, CDR1 is MDHEN and CDR2 SYDVKM. The ends were cut back, 5 bases at V and 3 bases at J, with 13 bases in the middle. This CDR3 has 14 amino acids. In DNA form, the CDR3 reads TGTGCCAGCAGTGAGGGCGGGCGCGACACTGAAGCTTTCTTT. It translates to CASSEGGRDTEAFF. Supplemented by reference TRBV28 and TRBJ1-1, the full variable domain reads DVKVTQSSRYLVKRTGEKVFLECVQDMDHENMFWYRQDPGLGLRLIYFSYDVKMKEKGDIPEGYSVSREKKERFSLILESASTNQTSMYLCASSEGGRDTEAFFGQGTRLTVV.

This rearrangement joins TRBV5-6 to TRBJ1-6, with a weak D call TRBD1 (6 bases). In germline, CDR1 is SGHDT, CDR2 YYEEEE. The length of the CDR3 is 15 residues. The ends were cut back, 2 bases at V and 8 bases at J, with 14 bases in the middle. CDR3 residues: CASSFRPRGDSPLHF. For the CDR3, the DNA is TGTGCCAGCAGCTTTAGGCCTAGGGGGGATTCACCCCTCCACTTT.

The chain employs TRBV5-4 and TRBJ2-4; D remains ambiguous. This CDR3 contains 14 residues. V lost 0 bases to trimming and J lost 0 bases, with 4 bases between them. Germline CDR1 reads SGHNT; CDR2 reads YYREEE (reference sequence). This chain's CDR3 is CASSLDLAKNIQYF. CDR3 DNA sequence: TGTGCCAGCAGCTTGGACCTAGCCAAAAACATTCAGTACTTC.

V gene TRBV5-6 combines with J gene TRBJ2-5, with 12 positions matching TRBD1. The CDR3 covers 17 residues. From germline, CDR1 is SGHDT and CDR2 YYEEEE. Losses at the gene ends were 4 bases for V and 7 bases for J; bases not matched to a gene: 14. In nucleotides, the CDR3 is TGTGCCAGCAGCCCCCCCGGGACAGGGGGCCTTGAAGGGACCCAGTACTTC. It translates to CASSPPGTGGLEGTQYF. Filled out from reference TRBV5-6 and TRBJ2-5, the complete variable domain reads DAGVTQSPTHLIKTRGQQVTLRCSPKSGHDTVSWYQQALGQGPQFIFQYYEEEERQRGNFPDRFSGHQFPNYSSELNVNALLLGDSALYLCASSPPGTGGLEGTQYFGPGTRLLVL.

V and J are TRBV19 and TRBJ1-1; 7 bases agree with TRBD1. V was pared by 7 bases and J by 3 bases, with 17 bases of the junction left unmatched. The CDR3 covers 17 residues. From germline, CDR1 is LNHDA and CDR2 SQIVND (reference sequence). CDR3 nucleotide sequence: TGTGCCAGTACCAAACAGGGGCTCGGCGGGGGGGACACTGAAGCTTTCTTT. It codes for CASTKQGLGGGDTEAFF.

V gene TRBV10-2 combines with J gene TRBJ2-7; 7 bases match TRBD2. The trim removed 7 bases at V and 2 bases at J, leaving 5 bases unmatched. The CDR3 totals 13 residues. CDR1 and CDR2 (germline): WSHSY, SAAADI. The chain's CDR3 is CASTSGGTYEQYF. Written as DNA, the CDR3 is TGCGCCAGCACCTCGGGAGGCACCTACGAGCAGTACTTC.

This clone was found a few times. The chain joins TRBV14 to TRBJ2-7, with TRBD1 matching over 9 bases. Germline trimming cut 4 bases from V and 9 bases from J; bases unmatched to any gene: 16. CDR1 SGHDN and CDR2 FVKESK come from the germline V gene. This CDR3 has 16 amino acids. The CDR3 is CASSRTPGTGIQGQYF. The DNA of the CDR3 is TGTGCCAGCAGCCGAACTCCCGGGACAGGGATACAGGGGCAGTACTTC. The whole variable domain, filled in from reference TRBV14 and TRBJ2-7, reads EAGVTQFPSHSVIEKGQTVTLRCDPISGHDNLYWYRRVMGKEIKFLLHFVKESKQDESGMPNNRFLAERTGGTYSTLKVQPAELEDSGVYFCASSRTPGTGIQGQYFGPGTRLTVT.

J is TRBJ2-6 and V is TRBV5-1; 7 nucleotides line up with TRBD1. The CDR3 covers 18 residues. The V and J ends lost 4 bases and 3 bases, in that order; junction bases with no gene match: 13. Germline-derived CDR1 and CDR2 are SGHRS and YFSETQ. The CDR3 DNA reads as TGCGCCAGCAGCCCCCACCCGAAGGGGGCGCTTGGGGCCAACGTCCTGACTTTC. Amino acids: CASSPHPKGALGANVLTF.

This clone appeared a few times. The chain carries TRBV6-5 and TRBJ1-5, with no clear D. The germline gives CDR1 MNHEY, CDR2 SVGAGI. V was clipped by 6 bases and J by 4 bases, with 10 bases between them. The CDR3 has 13 residues. CDR3 coding DNA: TGTGCCAGCAGAACCACCCTTAATCAGCCCCAGCATTTT. Encoded protein: CASRTTLNQPQHF.

The V gene is TRBV5-6, the J gene TRBJ1-3; D remains ambiguous. Trimming left V 0 bases short and J 0 bases short, with 4 bases between. The CDR3 is 14 amino acids. Germline V lookup: CDR1 SGHDT, CDR2 YYEEEE. CDR3 in DNA: TGTGCCAGCAGCTTGGGCATCTCTGGAAACACCATATATTTT. Amino acids: CASSLGISGNTIYF.

The chain recombines TRBV27 with TRBJ1-1, with D hard to call. The CDR3 is made up of 14 amino acids. Trimming shortened V by 2 bases and J by 1 base, and 8 bases separated the two germline ends. Germline V gene sequence: CDR1 MNHEY, CDR2 SMNVEV (reference sequence). The CDR3 DNA follows: TGTGCCAGCAGTTTACGGCGGCCGAACACTGAAGCTTTCTTT. It codes for CASSLRRPNTEAFF.

V usage is TRBV2 and J usage is TRBJ1-5; TRBD1 matches 9 bases. The CDR3 spans 15 residues. CDR1 and CDR2 from the germline V gene are SNHLY and FYNNEI. V was clipped by 10 bases and J by 2 bases; unmatched bases: 9. The CDR3: CATRAGQGRNQPQHF. DNA for the CDR3: TGTGCCACCAGGGCGGGACAGGGACGCAATCAGCCCCAGCATTTT.

The table lists this clone with a few counts. The chain joins TRBV29-1 to TRBJ1-4; 7 positions agree with TRBD1. This CDR3 is built from 16 residues. Germline trimming cut 7 bases from V and 0 bases from J; bases unmatched to any gene: 11. Germline CDR1 and CDR2: SQVTM and ANQGSEA. The CDR3 nucleotides read TGCAGCGCCTTAGGAGGGACAGCGACAACTAATGAAAAACTGTTTTTT. Translated, it gives CSALGGTATTNEKLFF. Variable domain in full (rest from reference TRBV29-1 and TRBJ1-4): SAVISQKPSRDICQRGTSLTIQCQVDSQVTMMFWYRQQPGQSLTLIATANQGSEATYESGFVIDKFPISRPNLTFSTLTVSNMSPEDSSIYLCSALGGTATTNEKLFFGSGTQLSVL.

The chain joins TRBV6-6 to TRBJ2-6, with unresolved D. With 6 bases removed from V and 1 base from J, the gap between germline ends came to 1 base. Germline CDR1 and CDR2: MNHNY and SVGAGI (reference sequence). This CDR3 spans 12 amino acids. The CDR3 coding sequence is TGTGCCAGCAGGTCTGGGGCCAACGTCCTGACTTTC. As protein: CASRSGANVLTF.